This T cell receptor (beta chain) was captured by sequencing in a study of blood T cell repertoires in COVID-19. Study background: Samples representing acute and convalescent COVID-19 were sourced from the United States, Italy and Spain. Sample material is recorded as cDNA or gDNA derived from T cells, B-cell-depleted T cells, or PBMCs.

This CDR3 comprises 14 residues. Looked up from germline, CDR1 is SGHTA and CDR2 is FQGNSA. V lost 10 bases to trimming and J lost 1 base; unmatched junction nucleotides: 6. Clones were sequenced by immunoSEQ multiplex PCR, and TCRdb holds only the in-frame ones, with some missing. The table shows under 200,000 clones, with roughly 86% occurring only once. Sequencing was carried out using peripheral blood. The rearrangement links TRBV7-2 to TRBJ2-3; 9 bases line up with TRBD2. This TCR was recovered from a man between 65 and 85 years old with acute or convalescent COVID-19. In DNA, the CDR3 is TGTGCCAACGAGGGCGGGGGGGGCACAGATACGCAGTATTTT. Its translation: CANEGGGGTDTQYF.